One sample yielded the 20 T cell receptor beta chains listed below, sequenced in a study of radiotherapy plus CTLA-4 blockade in lung cancer. Libraries were prepared by immunoSEQ multiplex PCR; TCRdb keeps only in-frame clonotypes and omits some of them. The sample has 45,000 to 55,000 clones, approximately 78% seen once. The source was peripheral blood, collected from a patient treated with radiotherapy plus ipilimumab. These TCRs come from a human donor with non-small cell lung cancer who had stable disease on radiotherapy plus ipilimumab.

The chain carries TRBV10-3 and TRBJ2-7, with TRBD2 matching over 14 bases. The V gene end was trimmed by 6 bases and the J gene end by 6 bases; junction bases not matched to a gene: 16. The CDR3 runs to 18 residues. Germline values: CDR1 ENHRY, CDR2 SYGVKD. The CDR3 protein is CAISAGTSGSGAGGEQYF. The CDR3 DNA sequence: TGTGCCATCAGCGCCGGGACTAGCGGGAGTGGGGCTGGGGGCGAGCAGTACTTC.

The chain is built from TRBV10-3 and TRBJ2-7; TRBD2 might be the D (5 bases). V lost 0 bases to trimming and J lost 2 bases, with 14 bases between them. Germline values: CDR1 ENHRY, CDR2 SYGVKD. This CDR3 region has 16 residues. This chain's CDR3 is CAISESRESRPYEQYF. As DNA, the CDR3 is TGTGCCATCAGTGAGTCGAGGGAATCCAGGCCCTACGAGCAGTACTTC.

This clone was seen only a few times. The chain combines TRBV19 with TRBJ2-7; D might be TRBD2 (6 bases). V shed 4 bases and J shed 4 bases, with 14 bases lying between them. Germline values: CDR1 LNHDA, CDR2 SQIVND (reference sequence). This CDR3 is 14 amino acids long. CDR3 nucleotides: TGTGCCAGTAGTACCGCGGGACGGCCTTACGAGCAGTACTTC. Its protein is CASSTAGRPYEQYF.

V and J are TRBV18 and TRBJ2-1; 8 bases are a match to TRBD2. The CDR3 consists of 14 residues. V gave up 4 bases and J gave up 7 bases; unmatched junction bases: 6. Per germline, CDR1 KGHSH and CDR2 LQKENI. CDR3 bases: TGTGCCAGCTCACTGAGCGGGAGTCCGAATGAGCAGTTCTTC. Its protein product is CASSLSGSPNEQFF.

This clone was counted once. The chain couples TRBV9 to TRBJ2-6; no clear D. Between the trimmed V and J ends, which lost 0 bases and 0 bases, there was a span of 4 bases. The germline gives CDR1 SGDLS, CDR2 YYNGEE. This CDR3 comprises 15 residues. The CDR3 DNA sequence: TGTGCCAGCAGCGTAGACGGCTCTGGGGCCAACGTCCTGACTTTC. It yields the protein CASSVDGSGANVLTF.

The chain combines TRBV2 with TRBJ2-1; 11 bases are a match to TRBD2. The CDR3 has 16 amino acids. Germline V gives CDR1 SNHLY, CDR2 FYNNEI. V lost 2 bases and J lost 6; bases outside the gene matches: 6. The DNA of the CDR3 is TGTGCCAGCAGTGAAATAGCGGGAGGGCTACCCAATGAGCAGTTCTTC. Its translation is CASSEIAGGLPNEQFF.

The CDR3 DNA sequence: TGTGCCGCGGGGGGGACTGAGAGCTCTGGAAACACCATATATTTT. Amino acid sequence: CAAGGTESSGNTIYF. The J gene is TRBJ1-3, the V gene TRBV7-9, with D perhaps TRBD1 (5 bases). Germline V gene sequence: CDR1 SEHNR, CDR2 FQNEAQ (reference sequence). Deletions cut 11 bases from V and 0 bases from J, with 17 bases between. This CDR3 comprises 15 residues.

This chain connects TRBV10-3 to TRBJ2-5; the match to TRBD2 covers 8 bases. The CDR3 loop spans 15 amino acids. Unmatched junction bases numbered 5, after V lost 2 bases and J lost 3 bases. CDR1 and CDR2 (germline): ENHRY, SYGVKD. The CDR3 DNA follows: TGTGCCATCAGTGAGGCGGGGGGTAGGAAAGAGACCCAGTACTTC. It encodes CAISEAGGRKETQYF.

This clone was seen a handful of times. The chain joins TRBV6-5 to TRBJ2-7; 7 bases fit TRBD2. This CDR3 is built from 14 residues. In germline, CDR1 is MNHEY, CDR2 SVGAGI. V trimming: 8 bases; J trimming: 6 bases; junction bases outside the gene matches: 13. This CDR3 is CASALGLPVIEQYF. As DNA, the CDR3 is TGTGCCAGCGCCTTGGGACTACCTGTTATCGAGCAGTACTTC.

This chain joins TRBV28 and TRBJ2-7; D is undetermined. V lost 2 bases and J 7 bases, leaving 6 bases between the germline ends. The germline CDR1 and CDR2 sequences are MDHEN and SYDVKM. This CDR3 contains 11 residues. The CDR3 loop reads CASSLSEEQYF. The CDR3 DNA reads as TGTGCCAGCAGTTTAAGCGAGGAGCAGTACTTC.

There are a few counts of this clone. This rearrangement joins TRBV27 to TRBJ1-1; D perhaps matches TRBD1 (6 bases). The CDR3 sequence is 14 residues long. Germline V gene data show CDR1 as MNHEY and CDR2 as SMNVEV (reference sequence). Trimming cost V 6 bases and J 0 bases, with 11 bases left between them. DNA of the CDR3: TGTGCCAGCAGGAAGACAGGCGTGAACACTGAAGCTTTCTTT. It is translated as CASRKTGVNTEAFF.

This clone showed up just once. V is TRBV7-8 and J is TRBJ2-4, with TRBD2 identical over 7 bases. J was trimmed by 5 bases and V by 5 bases; bases with no gene match: 12. Germline-derived CDR1 and CDR2 are SGHVS and FQNEAQ. The CDR3 extends over 16 amino acids. The CDR3 nucleotides are TGTGCCAGCAGCCCCCCTAGCGGCCGGGGGGAAAACATTCAGTACTTC. Translation: CASSPPSGRGENIQYF.

The rearrangement links TRBV2 to TRBJ2-7; possibly TRBD2 for D (5 bases). Germline V CDR1 and CDR2: SNHLY, FYNNEI. This CDR3 region has 15 residues. The V end lost 1 base, the J end lost 4 bases, and 14 bases lay between the germline ends. The CDR3 DNA sequence: TGTGCCAGCAGTGAAGGGGGAGAAACCTATTACGAGCAGTACTTC. It yields the protein CASSEGGETYYEQYF. Based on the CDR3 plus reference TRBV2 and TRBJ2-7, the full variable domain is EPEVTQTPSHQVTQMGQEVILRCVPISNHLYFYWYRQILGQKVEFLVSFYNNEISEKSEIFDDQFSVERPDGSNFTLKIRSTKLEDSAMYFCASSEGGETYYEQYFGPGTRLTVT.

This clone has more than one count but fewer than ten. The V gene is TRBV6-1, the J gene TRBJ2-7; 10 nucleotides line up with TRBD1. The CDR3 extends over 14 amino acids. V lost 5 bases and J lost 0; bases outside the gene matches: 1. Germline CDR1 and CDR2: MNHNS and SASEGT. The CDR3 DNA sequence: TGTGCCAGCAGTTGGACAGGGGGCTCCTACGAGCAGTACTTC. Protein: CASSWTGGSYEQYF.

The chain is built from TRBV11-3 and TRBJ2-1; 9 bases line up with TRBD2. Germline V gene data show CDR1 as SGHNT and CDR2 as YENEEA. This CDR3 comprises 15 residues. The ends lost 5 bases at V and 8 bases at J; junction bases unmatched: 10. The CDR3 region is CASSAGTSKGDEQFF. The CDR3 DNA follows: TGTGCCAGCAGCGCCGGGACTAGCAAGGGGGATGAGCAGTTCTTC. The entire variable domain, with the rest obtained from reference TRBV11-3 and TRBJ2-1, is as follows: EAGVVQSPRYKIIEKKQPVAFWCNPISGHNTLYWYLQNLGQGPELLIRYENEEAVDDSQLPKDRFSAERLKGVDSTLKIQPAELGDSAVYLCASSAGTSKGDEQFFGPGTRLTVL.

The V gene is TRBV27, the J gene TRBJ2-7, with 7 nucleotides matching TRBD1. CDR3 size: 15 residues. The junction had 10 bases not matched to a gene; V was cut back by 4 bases and J by 4 bases. CDR1 is MNHEY and CDR2 is SMNVEV in the germline V gene (reference sequence). This CDR3 is CASSWNIGGGYEQYF. The CDR3 region has the DNA TGTGCCAGCAGTTGGAATATAGGGGGCGGGTACGAGCAGTACTTC.

This chain links TRBV29-1 with TRBJ1-2; 7 bases are a match to TRBD1. Germline loops: CDR1 SQVTM, CDR2 ANQGSEA. This CDR3 is 13 amino acids long. Trimming at V came to 4 bases and at J to 0 bases, leaving 2 bases not matched to a gene. The CDR3 sequence: CSVGQGANYGYTF. CDR3 bases: TGCAGCGTTGGGCAGGGGGCTAACTATGGCTACACCTTC.

V and J are TRBV10-3 and TRBJ1-4; D is unresolved. V lost 0 bases, J lost 5 bases, and 10 bases lay in between. Germline CDR1 ENHRY, CDR2 SYGVKD. The CDR3 is 15 residues long. CDR3 nucleotides: TGTGCCATCAGTGAGTCTAATCTCCCGAATGAAAAACTGTTTTTT. Protein sequence: CAISESNLPNEKLFF.

This clone has a handful of counts. The chain uses TRBV18 and TRBJ1-5; 8 bases match TRBD1. Germline values: CDR1 KGHSH, CDR2 LQKENI. The V segment lost 6 bases and the J segment 6 bases; nucleotides outside the gene matches: 7. CDR3 length: 14 amino acids. CDR3 region: CASSDGQGIQPQHF. CDR3 nucleotides: TGTGCCAGCTCGGATGGACAGGGTATTCAGCCCCAGCATTTT.

The chain couples TRBV6-5 to TRBJ2-6; D not certain. Between the trimmed V and J ends, which lost 0 bases and 2 bases, there was a span of 8 bases. This CDR3 contains 16 residues. Per the germline V gene, CDR1 is MNHEY and CDR2 is SVGAGI. The CDR3, as DNA: TGTGCCAGCAGTTACTCGAGAGTAGCTGGGGCCAACGTCCTGACTTTC. This encodes CASSYSRVAGANVLTF.